This T cell receptor beta chain was captured in a study of CD8 T cells in Susac syndrome. Sequencing of TCR beta covered CD8+ and CD4+ T cells obtained from blood. Healthy donors, matched for age and sex, constituted the control group. Reverse transcription used roughly 0.5 to 1 ug RNA and random hexamers. One entry per CDR3 protein results from TCRdb running MiXCR on the immunoSEQ multiplex PCR reads. Of around 50,000 distinct CDR3 sequences detected, 80% to 95% appear once; the ten largest clones hold 0.4% to 0.5%. Germline V gene sequence: CDR1 ENHRY, CDR2 SYGVKD. The CDR3 sequence is 15 residues long. With V trimmed by 3 bases and J by 6 bases, 10 bases remained unmatched.

The sequence came from a human donor in good health. The chain couples TRBV10-3 to TRBJ2-7, with 8 positions matching TRBD2. Specimen: CD8+ T cells from PBMCs. DNA of the CDR3: TGTGCCATCAGTGACCGTAGCGGGACCCACACCGAGCAGTACTTC. This gives the protein CAISDRSGTHTEQYF.